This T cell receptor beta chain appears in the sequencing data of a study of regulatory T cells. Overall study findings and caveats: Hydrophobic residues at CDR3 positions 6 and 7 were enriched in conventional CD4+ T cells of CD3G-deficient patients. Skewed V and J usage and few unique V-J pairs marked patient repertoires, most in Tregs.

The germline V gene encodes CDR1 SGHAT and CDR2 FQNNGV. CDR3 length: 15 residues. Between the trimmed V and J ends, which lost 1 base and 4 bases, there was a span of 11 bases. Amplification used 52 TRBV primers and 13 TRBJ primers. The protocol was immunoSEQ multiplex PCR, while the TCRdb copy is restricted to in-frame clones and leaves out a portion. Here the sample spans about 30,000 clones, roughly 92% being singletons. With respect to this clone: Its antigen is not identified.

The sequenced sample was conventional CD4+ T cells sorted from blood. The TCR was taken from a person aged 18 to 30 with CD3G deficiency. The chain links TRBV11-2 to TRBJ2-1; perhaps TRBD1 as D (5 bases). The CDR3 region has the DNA TGTGCCAGCAGCTTAGGGGGCTATTCATACAATGAGCAGTTCTTC. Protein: CASSLGGYSYNEQFF.